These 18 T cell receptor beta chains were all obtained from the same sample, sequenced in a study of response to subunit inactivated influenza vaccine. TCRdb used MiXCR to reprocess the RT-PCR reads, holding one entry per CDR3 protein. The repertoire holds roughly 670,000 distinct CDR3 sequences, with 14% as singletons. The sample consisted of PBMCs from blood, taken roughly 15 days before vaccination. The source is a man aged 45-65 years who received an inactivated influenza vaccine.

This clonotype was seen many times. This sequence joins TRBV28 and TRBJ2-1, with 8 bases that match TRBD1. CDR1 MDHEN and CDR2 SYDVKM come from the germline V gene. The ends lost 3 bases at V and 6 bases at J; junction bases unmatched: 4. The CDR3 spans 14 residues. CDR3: CASSLQGAGNEQFF. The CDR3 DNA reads TGTGCCAGCAGTTTGCAGGGGGCAGGCAATGAGCAGTTCTTC.

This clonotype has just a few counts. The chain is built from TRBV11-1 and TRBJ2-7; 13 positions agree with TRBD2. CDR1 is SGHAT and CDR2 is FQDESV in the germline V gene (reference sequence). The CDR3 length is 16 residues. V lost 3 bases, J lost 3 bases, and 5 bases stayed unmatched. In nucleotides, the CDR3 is TGTGCCAGCAGCTTGGGACTAGCGGGACAGTACTACGAGCAGTACTTC. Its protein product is CASSLGLAGQYYEQYF.

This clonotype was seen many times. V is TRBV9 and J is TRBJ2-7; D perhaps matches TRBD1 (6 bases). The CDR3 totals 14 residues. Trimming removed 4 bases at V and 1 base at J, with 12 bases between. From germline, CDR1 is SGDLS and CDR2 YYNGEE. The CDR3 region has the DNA TGTGCCAGCAGCTTCAGACAGGAGTCCTACGAGCAGTACTTC. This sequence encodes CASSFRQESYEQYF.

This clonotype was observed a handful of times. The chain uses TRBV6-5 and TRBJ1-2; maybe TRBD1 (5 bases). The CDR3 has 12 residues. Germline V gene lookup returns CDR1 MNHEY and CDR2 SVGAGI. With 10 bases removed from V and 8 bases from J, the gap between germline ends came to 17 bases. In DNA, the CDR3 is TGTGCCACCAAACCAGGGTTCAGCGGCTACACCTTC. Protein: CATKPGFSGYTF.

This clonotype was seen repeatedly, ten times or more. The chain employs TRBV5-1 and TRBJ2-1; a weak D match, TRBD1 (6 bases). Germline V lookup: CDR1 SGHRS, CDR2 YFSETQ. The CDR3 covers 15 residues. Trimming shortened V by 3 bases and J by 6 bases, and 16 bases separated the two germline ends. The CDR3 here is CASSSTGSRRNEQFF. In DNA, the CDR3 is TGCGCCAGCAGCTCTACAGGGTCTAGGCGCAATGAGCAGTTCTTC.

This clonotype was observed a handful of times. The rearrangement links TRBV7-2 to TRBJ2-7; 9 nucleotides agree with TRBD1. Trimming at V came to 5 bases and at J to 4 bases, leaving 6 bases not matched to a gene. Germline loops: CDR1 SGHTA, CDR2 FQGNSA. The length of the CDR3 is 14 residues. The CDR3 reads CASSAAGTGYEQYF. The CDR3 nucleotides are TGTGCCAGCAGCGCGGCCGGGACAGGGTACGAGCAGTACTTC.

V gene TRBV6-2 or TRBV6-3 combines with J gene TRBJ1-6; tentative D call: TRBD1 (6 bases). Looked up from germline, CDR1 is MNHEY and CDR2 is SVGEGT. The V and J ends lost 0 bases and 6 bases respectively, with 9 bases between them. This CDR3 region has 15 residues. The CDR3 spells CASSYSTGGNSPLHF. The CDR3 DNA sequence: TGTGCCAGCAGTTACTCGACAGGCGGTAATTCACCCCTCCACTTT.

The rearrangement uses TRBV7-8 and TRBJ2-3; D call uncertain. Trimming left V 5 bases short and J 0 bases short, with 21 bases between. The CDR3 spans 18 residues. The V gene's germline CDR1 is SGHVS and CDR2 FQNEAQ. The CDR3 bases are TGTGCCAGCAGCCCCCTCGCGTCTCGGTTATCTAGCACAGATACGCAGTATTTT. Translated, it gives CASSPLASRLSSTDTQYF. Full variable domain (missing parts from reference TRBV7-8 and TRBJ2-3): GAGVSQSPRYKVAKRGQDVALRCDPISGHVSLFWYQQALGQGPEFLTYFQNEAQLDKSGLPSDRFFAERPEGSVSTLKIQRTQQEDSAVYLCASSPLASRLSSTDTQYFGPGTRLTVL.

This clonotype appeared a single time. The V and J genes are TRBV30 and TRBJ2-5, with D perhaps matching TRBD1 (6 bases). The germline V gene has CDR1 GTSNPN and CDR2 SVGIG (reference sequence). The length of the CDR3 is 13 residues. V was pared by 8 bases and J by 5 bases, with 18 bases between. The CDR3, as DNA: TGTGCCGGCCGGGACATCTGGCCCGAGACCCAGTACTTC. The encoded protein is CAGRDIWPETQYF.

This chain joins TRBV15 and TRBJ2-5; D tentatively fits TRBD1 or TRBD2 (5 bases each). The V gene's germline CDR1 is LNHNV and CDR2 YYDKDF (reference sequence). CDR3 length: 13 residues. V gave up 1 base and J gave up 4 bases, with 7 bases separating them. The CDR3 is CATSRVGGETQYF. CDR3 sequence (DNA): TGTGCCACCAGCAGAGTTGGGGGAGAGACCCAGTACTTC.

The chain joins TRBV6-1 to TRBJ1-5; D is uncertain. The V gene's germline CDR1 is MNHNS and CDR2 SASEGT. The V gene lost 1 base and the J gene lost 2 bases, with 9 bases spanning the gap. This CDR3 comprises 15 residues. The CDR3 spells CASSEEGRRNQPQHF. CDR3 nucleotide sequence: TGTGCCAGCAGTGAAGAGGGCAGGCGCAATCAGCCCCAGCATTTT.

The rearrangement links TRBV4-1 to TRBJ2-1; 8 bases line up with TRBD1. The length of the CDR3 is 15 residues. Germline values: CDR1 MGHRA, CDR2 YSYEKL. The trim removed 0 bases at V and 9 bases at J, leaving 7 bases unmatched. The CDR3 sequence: CASSQERTGSGEQFF. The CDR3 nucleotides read TGCGCCAGCAGCCAAGAGAGGACAGGGTCAGGTGAGCAGTTCTTC.

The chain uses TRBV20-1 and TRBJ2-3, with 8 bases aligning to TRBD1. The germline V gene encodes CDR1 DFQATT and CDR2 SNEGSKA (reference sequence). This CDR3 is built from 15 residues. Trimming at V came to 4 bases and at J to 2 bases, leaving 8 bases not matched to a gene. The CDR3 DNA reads TGCAGTGCTACAGAGGACAGGGACCCCACAGATACGCAGTATTTT. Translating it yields CSATEDRDPTDTQYF.

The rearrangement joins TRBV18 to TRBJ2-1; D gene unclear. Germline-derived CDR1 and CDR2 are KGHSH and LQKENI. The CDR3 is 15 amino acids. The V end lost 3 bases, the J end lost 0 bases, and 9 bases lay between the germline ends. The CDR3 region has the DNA TGTGCCAGCTCACCTTTGCGCAGCTCCTACAATGAGCAGTTCTTC. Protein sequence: CASSPLRSSYNEQFF.

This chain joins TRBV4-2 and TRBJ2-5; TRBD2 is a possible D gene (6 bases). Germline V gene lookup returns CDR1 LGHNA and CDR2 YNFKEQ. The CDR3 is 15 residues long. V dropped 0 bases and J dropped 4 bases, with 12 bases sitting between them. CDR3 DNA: TGTGCCAGCAGCCAAGAGGCGGGGACCGGAGAGACCCAGTACTTC. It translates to CASSQEAGTGETQYF.

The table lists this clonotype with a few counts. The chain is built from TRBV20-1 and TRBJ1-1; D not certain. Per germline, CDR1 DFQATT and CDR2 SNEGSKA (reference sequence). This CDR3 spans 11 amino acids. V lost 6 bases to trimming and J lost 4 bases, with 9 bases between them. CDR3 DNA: TGCAGTGCCCCACTCGGCACTGAAGCTTTCTTT. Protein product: CSAPLGTEAFF.

The CDR3 loop is CSARDPSGGSSYEQYF. The CDR3, as DNA: TGCAGTGCTAGAGATCCTAGCGGGGGATCCTCCTACGAGCAGTACTTC. The V and J genes are TRBV20-1 and TRBJ2-7; 10 positions match TRBD2. CDR1 is DFQATT, CDR2 SNEGSKA, per germline (reference sequence). Trimming at V came to 0 bases and at J to 0 bases, leaving 5 bases not matched to a gene. The CDR3 is made up of 16 amino acids.

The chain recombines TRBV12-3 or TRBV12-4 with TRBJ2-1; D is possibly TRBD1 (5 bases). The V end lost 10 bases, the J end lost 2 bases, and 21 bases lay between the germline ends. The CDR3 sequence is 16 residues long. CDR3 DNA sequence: TGTGCCACAAACTGGGGCCTAAGCAGCCCCTACAATGAGCAGTTCTTC. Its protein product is CATNWGLSSPYNEQFF.